Reported below is one T cell receptor beta chain. Its specificity is not known. The table came from immunoSEQ multiplex PCR; TCRdb's copy has only in-frame clones and leaves some out. The sample lists about 51,000 clones; 81% were seen once. This entry is derived from a study of PD-1 blockade in mismatch repair-deficient tumors. In the study overall: Patients had about 13 mismatch repair-deficient cancer types and were previously treated and progressing. Whole-study results and caveats: Tumor-resident clones, often absent from pretreatment blood, expanded after pembrolizumab and then contracted.

Every patient had mismatch repair deficiency by PCR or immunohistochemistry. This sequence originates from an adult with mismatch repair-deficient cancer. This specimen was peripheral blood, taken less than 21 weeks after starting pembrolizumab.

The CDR3 is CASTSLAASTDTQYF. CDR3 bases: TGTGCCAGCACTTCACTAGCGGCGAGCACAGATACGCAGTATTTT. The chain combines TRBV9 with TRBJ2-3, with 8 nucleotides matching TRBD2. CDR1 and CDR2 (germline): SGDLS, YYNGEE. The CDR3 is 15 residues long. Trimming removed 6 bases from V and 0 bases from J; junction bases left unmatched: 6. The complete variable domain, with remaining parts taken from reference TRBV9 and TRBJ2-3, reads DSGVTQTPKHLITATGQRVTLRCSPRSGDLSVYWYQQSLDQGLQFLIQYYNGEERAKGNILERFSAQQFPDLHSELNLSSLELGDSALYFCASTSLAASTDTQYFGPGTRLTVL.